This entry lists 10 T cell receptor beta chains sequenced from one sample in a study of shared clonotypes between healthy human individuals. Naive CD8 cells lacked CD45RO, underwent positive selection for CCR7 and left out terminally differentiated effector memory CD45RA+ cells. TCRdb keeps only in-frame clones here, not all; method: immunoSEQ multiplex PCR. The sample has about 2.1 million clones, roughly 93% seen once. The sample was naive CD8+ T cells from PBMCs. The receptors here all came from a man between 18 and 29 years old in good health. Some clones in this sample may be carry-over from other donors' samples.

The CDR3 spells CASSAWGLNTEAFF. The CDR3, as DNA: TGCGCCAGCAGTGCTTGGGGGCTGAACACTGAAGCTTTCTTT. The J gene is TRBJ1-1, the V gene TRBV10-2, with D possibly matching TRBD1 (6 bases). Per the germline V gene, CDR1 is WSHSY and CDR2 is SAAADI. V was trimmed by 4 bases and J by 0 bases, leaving 9 bases between them. The CDR3 consists of 14 residues.

The V and J genes are TRBV5-5 and TRBJ2-7, with no clear D. The CDR3 runs 16 residues. The germline V gene has CDR1 SGHKS and CDR2 YYEKEE (reference sequence). The V end lost 0 bases, the J end lost 2 bases, and 15 bases lay between the germline ends. CDR3 protein: CASSLAWQDPPYEQYF. DNA for the CDR3: TGTGCCAGCAGCTTGGCTTGGCAGGACCCCCCCTACGAGCAGTACTTC.

DNA of the CDR3: TGTGCCAGCAGTCCCTCTAGCGGGAGTACCTCCTACGAGCAGTACTTC. Its protein product is CASSPSSGSTSYEQYF. The chain combines TRBV27 with TRBJ2-7, with 10 bases that match TRBD2. This CDR3 has 16 amino acids. Germline V gene data show CDR1 as MNHEY and CDR2 as SMNVEV (reference sequence). The junction had 7 bases not matched to a gene; V was cut back by 5 bases and J by 0 bases.

The chain employs TRBV7-9 and TRBJ1-2; 10 bases are a match to TRBD1. The V segment lost 5 bases and the J segment 4 bases; nucleotides outside the gene matches: 16. Germline CDR1 is SEHNR and CDR2 is FQNEAQ (reference sequence). This CDR3 has 18 residues. CDR3 in amino acids: CASSNTGTGVSSFYGYTF. The CDR3 DNA follows: TGTGCCAGCAGCAACACAGGGACAGGGGTTTCGTCATTCTATGGCTACACCTTC.

CDR3 residues: CASSAGGLREKLFF. For the CDR3, the DNA is TGTGCCAGCAGTGCAGGGGGCTTGAGGGAAAAACTGTTTTTT. This sequence joins TRBV2 and TRBJ1-4, with 8 bases lining up with TRBD1. The germline gives CDR1 SNHLY, CDR2 FYNNEI. This CDR3 spans 14 amino acids. Unmatched junction bases numbered 6, after V lost 4 bases and J lost 8 bases.

This clone was seen only once. V and J are TRBV5-5 and TRBJ1-4; D unclear. The V gene's germline CDR1 is SGHKS and CDR2 YYEKEE (reference sequence). V shed 0 bases and J shed 10 bases, with 10 bases lying between them. The CDR3 length is 13 residues. In DNA form, the CDR3 reads TGTGCCAGCAGCTTGGAGGTCGAGGGAAAACTGTTTTTT. Translation gives CASSLEVEGKLFF.

The V call is TRBV27, the J call TRBJ1-2, with no clear D. Germline V lookup: CDR1 MNHEY, CDR2 SMNVEV (reference sequence). V was pared by 7 bases and J by 8 bases, with 23 bases between. The CDR3 has 15 amino acids. In DNA, the CDR3 is TGTGCCAGCACCCCAAGTACCCCTTGGGGTGGCGGCTACACCTTC. Translating gives CASTPSTPWGGGYTF.

The genes are TRBV9 and TRBJ2-7; no clear D. Deletions cut 0 bases from V and 6 bases from J, with 16 bases between. Germline CDR1 SGDLS, CDR2 YYNGEE. This CDR3 contains 15 residues. This CDR3 reads CASSVGPDRGVEQYF. The CDR3 DNA sequence: TGTGCCAGCAGCGTAGGCCCGGATCGAGGAGTCGAGCAGTACTTC.

The chain joins TRBV4-3 to TRBJ2-4; 8 bases map to TRBD1. With V trimmed by 6 bases and J by 8 bases, 3 bases remained unmatched. Germline CDR1 LGHNA, CDR2 YSLEER. This CDR3 region has 12 residues. In nucleotides, the CDR3 is TGCGCCAGCAGATCACAGGGGGACATTCAGTACTTC. Translation: CASRSQGDIQYF.

This rearrangement joins TRBV4-3 to TRBJ2-1; the D gene is possibly TRBD2 (5 bases). Germline lookup yields CDR1 LGHNA and CDR2 YSLEER. V gave up 0 bases and J gave up 10 bases, with 13 bases separating them. The CDR3 is made up of 14 amino acids. The DNA for the CDR3 is TGCGCCAGCAGCCAAGATCAAGCGAGGGAGGAGCAGTTCTTC. Amino acid sequence: CASSQDQAREEQFF.